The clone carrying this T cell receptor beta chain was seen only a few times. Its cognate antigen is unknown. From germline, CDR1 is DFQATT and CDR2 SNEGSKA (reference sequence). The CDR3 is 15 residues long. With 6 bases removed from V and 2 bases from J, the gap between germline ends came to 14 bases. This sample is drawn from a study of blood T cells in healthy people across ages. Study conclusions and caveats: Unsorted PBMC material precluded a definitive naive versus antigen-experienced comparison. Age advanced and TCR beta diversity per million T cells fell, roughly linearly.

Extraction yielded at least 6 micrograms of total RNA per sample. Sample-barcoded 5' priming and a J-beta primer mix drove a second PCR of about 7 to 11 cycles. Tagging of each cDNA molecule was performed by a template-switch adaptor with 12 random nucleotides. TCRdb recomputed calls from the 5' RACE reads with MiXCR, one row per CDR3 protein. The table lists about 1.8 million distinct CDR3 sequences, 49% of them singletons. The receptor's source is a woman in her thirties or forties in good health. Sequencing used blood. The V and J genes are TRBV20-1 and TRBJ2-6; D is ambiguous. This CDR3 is CSALLRMTGANVLTF. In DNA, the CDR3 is TGCAGTGCCCTTCTTCGGATGACTGGGGCCAACGTCCTGACTTTC.